The 22 T cell receptor beta chains below all came from one sample that was sequenced in a study of T cell responses to AZD1222 COVID-19 vaccine. Libraries were prepared by immunoSEQ multiplex PCR; TCRdb keeps only in-frame clonotypes and omits some of them. The sample lists about 73,000 clones; approximately 88% were seen once. The material sequenced was peripheral blood, taken on day 0 of AZD1222 vaccination. Every receptor here comes from an adult in good health.

The chain employs TRBV28 and TRBJ2-7; D is ambiguous. V lost 7 bases and J 0 bases, leaving 19 bases between the germline ends. Germline CDR1 is MDHEN and CDR2 is SYDVKM. The CDR3 spans 16 residues. The CDR3: CASTQPGWTSSYEQYF. The CDR3 nucleotides read TGTGCCAGCACTCAACCCGGGTGGACGAGCTCCTACGAGCAGTACTTC.

The chain couples TRBV28 to TRBJ2-7; TRBD2 might be the D (5 bases). Trimming took off 7 bases at V and 3 bases at J, with 13 bases between the two ends. The CDR3 is made up of 13 amino acids. Germline assignment: CDR1 MDHEN and CDR2 SYDVKM. CDR3 in amino acids: CASTTDWNYEQYF. The DNA for the CDR3 is TGTGCCAGCACCACGGACTGGAACTACGAGCAGTACTTC.

This chain joins TRBV6-1 and TRBJ1-1; D perhaps matches TRBD1 (6 bases). Per the germline V gene, CDR1 is MNHNS and CDR2 is SASEGT. V lost 7 bases and J 0 bases, leaving 15 bases between the germline ends. CDR3 length: 15 amino acids. The CDR3 bases are TGTGCCAGCATACCCACAGGGACCATGAACACTGAAGCTTTCTTT. It codes for CASIPTGTMNTEAFF.

The rearrangement uses TRBV15 and TRBJ1-1; D gene unclear. V was cut by 0 bases and J by 6 bases, with 14 bases left in between. Germline CDR1 and CDR2: LNHNV and YYDKDF (reference sequence). The CDR3 runs to 15 residues. The CDR3 DNA follows: TGTGCCACCAGCAGAGATCTGAGTGTCGGGGCTGAAGCTTTCTTT. Protein: CATSRDLSVGAEAFF.

This clone was counted a few times. The V and J genes are TRBV7-7 and TRBJ1-1; the D gene is possibly TRBD1 (5 bases). This CDR3 comprises 13 residues. In germline, CDR1 is SSHAT, CDR2 FNYEAQ (reference sequence). With 1 base removed from V and 7 bases from J, the gap between germline ends came to 10 bases. The CDR3 region has the DNA TGTGCCAGCAGCTTAGAAAGGGGCAGTGAAGCTTTCTTT. Translation: CASSLERGSEAFF.

The genes are TRBV28 and TRBJ2-5; 8 positions match TRBD2. This CDR3 region has 14 residues. Germline lookup yields CDR1 MDHEN and CDR2 SYDVKM. The V and J ends lost 7 bases and 4 bases, in that order; junction bases with no gene match: 8. CDR3 coding DNA: TGTGCCAGCATCACCCTCGGGGGGGTAGAGACCCAGTACTTC. This translates into CASITLGGVETQYF.

This chain's CDR3 is CASSYGQGSYEQYF. The CDR3 DNA reads TGTGCCAGCAGTTACGGACAGGGTTCCTACGAGCAGTACTTC. The J gene is TRBJ2-7, the V gene TRBV6-5, with 8 bases lining up with TRBD1. The CDR3 runs to 14 residues. The V and J ends lost 2 bases and 1 base, in that order; junction bases with no gene match: 1. Germline loops: CDR1 MNHEY, CDR2 SVGAGI.

J is TRBJ2-4 and V is TRBV12-5; D is possibly TRBD1 (5 bases). CDR3 size: 15 residues. V was clipped by 2 bases and J by 1 base, with 9 bases between them. Germline V gene sequence: CDR1 LGHNT, CDR2 FRNRAP. The CDR3 region has the DNA TGTGCTAGTGGTTTGCACAGGAACGCCAAAAACATTCAGTACTTC. Protein product: CASGLHRNAKNIQYF.

J is TRBJ2-1 and V is TRBV7-2, with 10 positions matching TRBD2. Germline V gene sequence: CDR1 SGHTA, CDR2 FQGNSA. The V gene end was trimmed by 3 bases and the J gene end by 2 bases; junction bases not matched to a gene: 4. The CDR3 is 16 residues long. CDR3 protein: CASSFTSGDTYNEQFF. The CDR3, as DNA: TGTGCCAGCAGCTTTACTAGCGGGGATACCTACAATGAGCAGTTCTTC.

This chain links TRBV1 with TRBJ2-1; the table calls TRBD2, which could not be checked here. TRBV1 is recorded as a pseudogene. The CDR3 consists of 16 residues. The CDR3: CTSSRRAGGIYNEQFF. In DNA form, the CDR3 reads TGCACCAGCAGCCGCCGAGCGGGGGGAATTTACAATGAGCAGTTCTTC.

V and J are TRBV6-2 or TRBV6-3 and TRBJ1-1, with unresolved D. Germline lookup yields CDR1 MNHEY and CDR2 SVGEGT. The length of the CDR3 is 12 residues. V lost 2 bases, J lost 11 bases, and 12 bases lay in between. CDR3 in amino acids: CASSYSWDLAFF. The CDR3 nucleotides are TGTGCCAGCAGTTACAGTTGGGATTTGGCTTTCTTT.

The genes are TRBV5-4 and TRBJ2-5; D is ambiguous. Looked up from germline, CDR1 is SGHNT and CDR2 is YYREEE (reference sequence). The CDR3 covers 14 residues. V dropped 1 base and J dropped 2 bases, with 9 bases sitting between them. CDR3 DNA sequence: TGTGCCAGCAGCTTGAAGGCCAGGCAAGAGACCCAGTACTTC. It is translated as CASSLKARQETQYF.

This sequence joins TRBV2 and TRBJ2-5; the match to TRBD1 covers 7 bases. V lost 6 bases and J lost 1; bases outside the gene matches: 5. Germline values: CDR1 SNHLY, CDR2 FYNNEI. This CDR3 has 14 residues. CDR3 amino acids: CASSVPGGQETQYF. CDR3 DNA sequence: TGTGCCAGCAGCGTCCCAGGGGGCCAAGAGACCCAGTACTTC.

A word on this clone: Distinct nucleotide sequences in the sample also encode this CDR3. The V call is TRBV4-1, the J call TRBJ2-2; D is uncertain. Germline V gene data show CDR1 as MGHRA and CDR2 as YSYEKL. Trimming took off 2 bases at V and 2 bases at J, with 3 bases between the two ends. The CDR3 has 13 residues. This CDR3 reads CASSQTNTGELFF. CDR3 nucleotides: TGCGCCAGCAGCCAAACTAACACCGGGGAGCTGTTTTTT.

The chain uses TRBV10-3 and TRBJ2-7; a possible D gene is TRBD2 (5 bases). Trimming cost V 10 bases and J 5 bases, with 15 bases left between them. Per the germline V gene, CDR1 is ENHRY and CDR2 is SYGVKD. This CDR3 is 12 amino acids long. The CDR3: CATARGSNEQYF. The CDR3 DNA follows: TGTGCCACCGCTAGAGGGTCCAACGAGCAGTACTTC.

The chain is built from TRBV5-4 and TRBJ2-3; tentatively, D is TRBD1 or TRBD2 (5 bases each). This CDR3 region has 13 residues. Looked up from germline, CDR1 is SGHNT and CDR2 is YYREEE (reference sequence). The V gene lost 1 base and the J gene lost 3 bases, with 6 bases spanning the gap. The CDR3 region has the DNA TGTGCCAGCAGCTTGTGGGGGACAGATACGCAGTATTTT. Translation gives CASSLWGTDTQYF.

This sequence joins TRBV19 and TRBJ2-3, with TRBD2 matching over 10 bases. From germline, CDR1 is LNHDA and CDR2 SQIVND (reference sequence). The CDR3 length is 13 residues. J gave up 1 base and V 8 bases, and 0 bases lay outside the gene matches. CDR3 in amino acids: CASGTSGTDTQYF. CDR3 in DNA: TGTGCCAGTGGGACTAGCGGCACAGATACGCAGTATTTT.

This chain links TRBV4-1 with TRBJ1-1; the D gene is possibly TRBD1 (5 bases). Germline V gives CDR1 MGHRA, CDR2 YSYEKL. Between the trimmed V and J ends, which lost 0 bases and 8 bases, there was a span of 10 bases. The CDR3 loop spans 13 amino acids. CDR3 loop: CASSQDGGSEAFF. The CDR3 DNA follows: TGCGCCAGCAGCCAAGATGGGGGAAGCGAAGCTTTCTTT.

This clone has only one observation. V gene TRBV5-1 combines with J gene TRBJ2-2; D call uncertain. Germline V CDR1 and CDR2: SGHRS, YFSETQ. The V and J ends lost 1 base and 2 bases respectively, with 0 bases between them. This CDR3 is 12 amino acids long. This chain's CDR3 is CASSLNTGELFF. DNA for the CDR3: TGCGCCAGCAGCTTGAACACCGGGGAGCTGTTTTTT.

This clone was observed a single time. V gene TRBV5-1 combines with J gene TRBJ2-3; 13 nucleotides align to TRBD2. With 3 bases clipped from V and 2 bases from J, the junction kept 6 bases outside the gene matches. The germline gives CDR1 SGHRS, CDR2 YFSETQ. The CDR3 spans 17 residues. CDR3 amino acids: CASSSRLAGGSTDTQYF. The CDR3 DNA reads as TGCGCCAGCAGCTCCAGACTAGCGGGGGGATCCACAGATACGCAGTATTTT.

The chain has TRBV10-1 and TRBJ1-2; 10 bases agree with TRBD1. The germline V gene encodes CDR1 WNHNN and CDR2 SYGVQD (reference sequence). The CDR3 contains 13 residues. Losses at the gene ends were 5 bases for V and 4 bases for J; bases not matched to a gene: 1. The CDR3 spells CASSRTGGYGYTF. CDR3 DNA sequence: TGCGCCAGCAGTCGGACAGGGGGCTATGGCTACACCTTC.

The gene calls are TRBV11-3 and TRBJ2-3; D is ambiguous. The ends were cut back, 8 bases at V and 5 bases at J, with 8 bases in the middle. The CDR3 spans 11 residues. Germline V gives CDR1 SGHNT, CDR2 YENEEA. The CDR3 spells CASRVVDTQYF. CDR3 DNA: TGTGCCAGCCGGGTCGTAGATACGCAGTATTTT.